These T cell receptor beta chains were read from a single sample in a study of PD-1 blockade in mismatch repair-deficient tumors. TCRdb keeps only in-frame clones here, not all; method: immunoSEQ multiplex PCR. This table has tens of thousands of clones, approximately 84% appearing once. The sample here was PBMCs, taken before pembrolizumab treatment. The receptor set was obtained from an adult with mismatch repair-deficient cancer. Both conserved end residues are part of each CDR3. A D gene is named only where the DNA matches it firmly. Where a row states a size, it is once, few, many or the class of an expanded clone; other rows omit it.

v_call	clone_size	j_call	d_call	cdr3_aa	cdr3_nt
TRBV27	.	TRBJ2-5	.	CASSLYTGLETQYF	TGTGCCAGCAGTTTATATACAGGGCTGGAGACCCAGTACTTC
TRBV29-1	.	TRBJ2-4	TRBD1	CSVEEGTVPRNIQYF	TGCAGCGTTGAAGAAGGGACAGTACCGCGGAACATTCAGTACTTC
TRBV4-1	.	TRBJ1-1	.	CASSPGGRGKYTEAFF	TGCGCCAGCAGCCCCGGAGGTAGGGGGAAGTACACTGAAGCTTTCTTT
TRBV9	.	TRBJ2-1	TRBD2	CASSVSPAGGSGGNEQFF	TGTGCCAGCAGCGTAAGTCCAGCGGGAGGTTCGGGTGGCAATGAGCAGTTCTTC
TRBV28	.	TRBJ1-1	.	CASGRGGGTEAFF	TGTGCCAGTGGAAGAGGCGGGGGGACTGAAGCTTTCTTT
TRBV7-9	.	TRBJ1-2	.	CASSLDGGYRGYTF	TGTGCCAGCAGCTTAGACGGGGGGTATAGGGGCTACACCTTC
TRBV5-1	.	TRBJ2-7	.	CASRSQGGTYEQYF	TGCGCCAGCAGGTCCCAGGGGGGAACCTACGAGCAGTACTTC
TRBV7-9	.	TRBJ1-2	.	CASSNSYGYTF	TGTGCCAGCAGCAACAGCTATGGCTACACCTTC
TRBV2	.	TRBJ2-3	.	CASSVLGDTQYF	TGTGCCAGCAGCGTACTTGGAGATACGCAGTATTTT
TRBV9	.	TRBJ2-7	.	CASSVAGGSRAWEQYF	TGTGCCAGCAGCGTAGCTGGAGGGAGCAGGGCCTGGGAGCAGTACTTC
TRBV10-3	few	TRBJ1-1	.	CAIRIGETEAFF	TGTGCCATCAGAATCGGGGAAACTGAAGCTTTCTTT
TRBV5-4	once	TRBJ2-7	TRBD2	CASSPPLADSYEQYF	TGTGCCAGCAGCCCTCCACTAGCGGACTCCTACGAGCAGTACTTC
TRBV6-5	.	TRBJ1-2	.	CASSYSSSSTVYGYTF	TGTGCCAGCAGTTACTCTTCTAGTTCGACAGTCTATGGCTACACCTTC
TRBV7-2	.	TRBJ2-1	TRBD1	CASRLQGSYNEQFF	TGTGCCAGCAGGCTACAGGGGAGCTACAATGAGCAGTTCTTC
TRBV6-1	.	TRBJ1-2	.	CASSEGFYGYTF	TGTGCCAGCAGTGAGGGCTTCTATGGCTACACCTTC
TRBV14	.	TRBJ2-1	TRBD2	CASSQVAGGPYNEQFF	TGTGCCAGCAGCCAAGTAGCGGGAGGGCCCTACAATGAGCAGTTCTTC
TRBV9	.	TRBJ2-4	TRBD1	CASSPGTENIQYF	TGTGCCAGCAGCCCGGGGACAGAAAACATTCAGTACTTC
TRBV21-1	.	TRBJ2-3	.	CASSNLAGGEDTQYF	TGTGCCAGCAGCAACCTAGCGGGGGGGGAAGATACGCAGTATTTT
TRBV19	.	TRBJ1-1	.	CASSMRRGRDIMNTEAFF	TGTGCCAGTAGTATGCGTAGAGGACGGGACATCATGAACACTGAAGCTTTCTTT
TRBV5-5	.	TRBJ1-5	.	CASSTHGTGISNQPQHF	TGTGCCAGCAGCACCCATGGCACAGGTATTAGCAATCAGCCCCAGCATTTT
TRBV7-8	.	TRBJ2-1	TRBD2	CASSLKLAGGHNEQFF	TGTGCCAGCAGCCTAAAACTAGCGGGAGGCCACAATGAGCAGTTCTTC
TRBV28	.	TRBJ2-3	TRBD2	CASSPIVGGPTDTQYF	TGTGCCAGCAGCCCGATTGTGGGAGGGCCCACAGATACGCAGTATTTT
TRBV28	once	TRBJ2-1	.	CASSFRSGSGFF	TGTGCCAGCAGTTTTAGGTCGGGGAGTGGTTTCTTC
TRBV28	.	TRBJ1-5	TRBD1	CASSGTDNQPQHF	TGTGCCAGCAGCGGGACAGACAATCAGCCCCAGCATTTT
TRBV5-6	.	TRBJ1-5	TRBD1	CASNAGGSNQPQHF	TGTGCCAGCAACGCAGGGGGGAGCAATCAGCCCCAGCATTTT
TRBV7-9	few	TRBJ2-7	TRBD2	CASSGSGRSYEQYF	TGTGCCAGCAGCGGGAGCGGGAGAAGCTACGAGCAGTACTTC
TRBV7-3	.	TRBJ2-3	TRBD2	CASSLTGAGETQYF	TGTGCCAGCAGCTTAACGGGAGCGGGAGAGACGCAGTATTTT
TRBV7-9	.	TRBJ1-4	TRBD1	CASSSQGAEEKLFF	TGTGCCAGCAGCTCCCAGGGGGCAGAAGAAAAACTGTTTTTT
TRBV19	.	TRBJ1-5	TRBD1	CASSTTGQGSRSNQPQHF	TGTGCCAGTAGTACAACGGGACAGGGATCCCGTAGCAATCAGCCCCAGCATTTT
TRBV18	.	TRBJ1-1	TRBD1	CASSPDRGRDTEAFF	TGTGCCAGCTCACCGGACAGGGGGAGGGACACTGAAGCTTTCTTT
TRBV7-3	.	TRBJ2-3	TRBD1	CASSSGQGMQYF	TGTGCCAGCAGCTCGGGACAGGGAATGCAGTATTTT
TRBV13	.	TRBJ1-2	TRBD1	CASSAPPRGDYGYTF	TGTGCCAGCAGCGCCCCTCCCAGGGGGGACTATGGCTACACCTTC